The sequence of this TCR beta chain was determined in a study of early stage breast cancer tumors. Overall study findings and caveats: Comparing each tissue with blood distinguished tumor from normal in about 90% of the 16 patients.

On this clone itself: Its antigen is as yet unknown.

Measured with immunoSEQ multiplex PCR; TCRdb has only the in-frame clones, and not every one. The data hold about 41,000 clones, with about 73% observed a single time. The CDR3 contains 14 residues. V was pared by 6 bases and J by 1 base, with 2 bases of the junction left unmatched. CDR1 and CDR2 (germline): WSHSY, SAAADI. The receptor comes from a person in their fifties with breast cancer. The chain joins TRBV10-2 to TRBJ1-5; 8 bases agree with TRBD1. Sequencing used blood. This chain's CDR3 is CASRGTGSNQPQHF. The CDR3 DNA is TGCGCCAGCAGGGGGACAGGCAGCAATCAGCCCCAGCATTTT.